This entry lists 31 T cell receptor beta chains sequenced from one sample in a study of blood T cell repertoires in COVID-19. Produced via immunoSEQ multiplex PCR; TCRdb's table is partial and in-frame only. This sample yields about 140,000 clones, of which 82% are seen a single time; roughly 4% belongs to the top ten. Sequenced material: peripheral blood. These receptors were taken from a woman over 75 with acute or convalescent COVID-19.

The V gene is TRBV24-1, the J gene TRBJ2-1; D might be TRBD2 (6 bases). V was clipped by 10 bases and J by 4 bases, with 13 bases between them. CDR1 and CDR2 from the germline V gene are KGHDR and SFDVKD. The CDR3 spans 13 residues. CDR3 region: CATEGEHYNEQFF. In DNA, the CDR3 is TGTGCCACGGAGGGCGAACATTACAATGAGCAGTTCTTC.

The CDR3 protein is CASSPELPSGGATGELFF. The DNA of the CDR3 is TGTGCCAGCAGCCCCGAACTCCCTAGCGGGGGGGCGACCGGGGAGCTGTTTTTT. The chain is built from TRBV3-1 (or the pseudogene TRBV3-2) and TRBJ2-2, with 12 bases lining up with TRBD2. The CDR3 consists of 18 residues. Unmatched junction bases numbered 11, after V lost 4 bases and J lost 5 bases. Per the germline V gene, CDR1 is LGHDT and CDR2 is YNNKEL (reference sequence).

This clone was seen a few times. V usage is TRBV2 and J usage is TRBJ1-4, with D possibly matching TRBD1 (5 bases). The CDR3 covers 15 residues. Trimming pared 7 bases from V and 0 bases from J, leaving 12 bases between. Germline V gene data show CDR1 as SNHLY and CDR2 as FYNNEI. In DNA, the CDR3 is TGTGCCAGCATCGACAGTCTTGCAACTAATGAAAAACTGTTTTTT. Translation gives CASIDSLATNEKLFF.

The chain uses TRBV12-3 or TRBV12-4 and TRBJ1-2; D is ambiguous. CDR3 size: 13 residues. V was clipped by 5 bases and J by 6 bases, with 13 bases between them. In DNA, the CDR3 is TGTGCCAGCAGTCCCCTAGTTGTGGATGGCTACACCTTC. Translating it yields CASSPLVVDGYTF.

The CDR3 bases are TGTGCCAGTAGTATAGGCGGGGGTGGCGCAGATACGCAGTATTTT. Its translation is CASSIGGGGADTQYF. The chain carries TRBV19 and TRBJ2-3; 7 bases align to TRBD2. Trimming at V came to 1 base and at J to 4 bases, leaving 5 bases not matched to a gene. The V gene's germline CDR1 is LNHDA and CDR2 SQIVND (reference sequence). This CDR3 region has 15 residues. The whole variable domain, remainder taken from reference TRBV19 and TRBJ2-3, is DGGITQSPKYLFRKEGQNVTLSCEQNLNHDAMYWYRQDPGQGLRLIYYSQIVNDFQKGDIAEGYSVSREKKESFPLTVTSAQKNPTAFYLCASSIGGGGADTQYFGPGTRLTVL.

The table lists this clone with a count of one. The gene calls are TRBV9 and TRBJ1-5; D may be TRBD1 (6 bases). The CDR3 is 17 amino acids. CDR1 is SGDLS, CDR2 YYNGEE, per germline. Trimming removed 3 bases from V and 3 bases from J, with 19 bases in between. CDR3 region: CASSASTGTSPNQPQHF. In DNA, the CDR3 is TGTGCCAGCAGCGCCTCCACCGGGACATCCCCCAATCAGCCCCAGCATTTT. Full variable domain (outside the CDR3, taken from reference TRBV9 and TRBJ1-5): DSGVTQTPKHLITATGQRVTLRCSPRSGDLSVYWYQQSLDQGLQFLIQYYNGEERAKGNILERFSAQQFPDLHSELNLSSLELGDSALYFCASSASTGTSPNQPQHFGDGTRLSIL.

This chain connects TRBV5-6 to TRBJ1-2; D is unresolved. V lost 0 bases and J 8 bases, leaving 11 bases between the germline ends. The CDR3 covers 13 residues. The germline gives CDR1 SGHDT, CDR2 YYEEEE. CDR3 protein: CASSLVRVTGYTF. The CDR3 region has the DNA TGTGCCAGCAGCTTGGTGCGGGTAACCGGCTACACCTTC.

The V and J genes are TRBV5-1 and TRBJ2-3, with 14 bases matching TRBD2. Germline V gives CDR1 SGHRS, CDR2 YFSETQ. The CDR3 spans 17 residues. Trimming removed 6 bases from V and 4 bases from J; junction bases left unmatched: 10. CDR3 in DNA: TGCGCCAGCACCCCACGACTAGCGGGGGGGCCCGCAGATACGCAGTATTTT. Encoded protein: CASTPRLAGGPADTQYF.

V and J are TRBV6-5 and TRBJ2-2; D gene unclear. Germline V gene data show CDR1 as MNHEY and CDR2 as SVGAGI. The CDR3 totals 12 residues. V gave up 7 bases and J gave up 2 bases, with 5 bases separating them. The CDR3 spells CASTFNTGELFF. CDR3 bases: TGTGCCAGCACATTCAACACCGGGGAGCTGTTTTTT.

V usage is TRBV2 and J usage is TRBJ1-5, with D tentatively TRBD1 (6 bases). The CDR3 is made up of 13 amino acids. The germline V gene encodes CDR1 SNHLY and CDR2 FYNNEI. V lost 6 bases and J 4 bases, leaving 10 bases between the germline ends. The CDR3 sequence is CASSRQANQPQHF. For the CDR3, the DNA is TGTGCCAGCAGCAGACAGGCTAATCAGCCCCAGCATTTT.

In DNA form, the CDR3 reads TGTGCCAGCAGTTCGGAGTGGATCACGGGCTACACCTTC. The encoded protein is CASSSEWITGYTF. The chain links TRBV27 to TRBJ1-2; no reliable D call. With 4 bases removed from V and 8 bases from J, the gap between germline ends came to 14 bases. CDR1 is MNHEY and CDR2 is SMNVEV in the germline V gene (reference sequence). The CDR3 runs to 13 residues.

The V gene is TRBV7-9, the J gene TRBJ2-7; D remains ambiguous. V was cut by 8 bases and J by 3 bases, with 14 bases left in between. The CDR3 consists of 13 residues. CDR1 SEHNR and CDR2 FQNEAQ come from the germline V gene (reference sequence). The CDR3 spells CASSRQVGYEQYF. The CDR3 nucleotides read TGTGCCAGCTCCCGGCAGGTGGGCTACGAGCAGTACTTC.

This rearrangement joins TRBV4-1 to TRBJ2-4, with D possibly being TRBD1 (5 bases). The germline gives CDR1 MGHRA, CDR2 YSYEKL. V lost 6 bases to trimming and J lost 7 bases, with 16 bases between them. There are 14 residues in the CDR3. CDR3 coding DNA: TGCGCCAGCAGGGGGCTAGGGTTCGGGAACATTCAGTACTTC. Translation: CASRGLGFGNIQYF.

The gene calls are TRBV18 and TRBJ1-1; tentative D call: TRBD1 (6 bases). This CDR3 contains 15 residues. Germline CDR1 is KGHSH and CDR2 is LQKENI. Trimming removed 2 bases from V and 4 bases from J, with 14 bases in between. CDR3 sequence (DNA): TGTGCCAGCTCACCAGGCTTAGGGGGGGCCACTGAAGCTTTCTTT. Protein product: CASSPGLGGATEAFF.

In this sample, this clone turned up a few times. The chain recombines TRBV7-9 with TRBJ2-1, with 12 bases aligning to TRBD2. After removal of 0 bases from V and 3 bases from J, the junction contained 9 bases not matched to a gene. Germline V gene data show CDR1 as SEHNR and CDR2 as FQNEAQ (reference sequence). The CDR3 runs to 19 residues. In DNA form, the CDR3 reads TGTGCCAGCAGCTTAGCGGGTCGACTAGCGGGAGTACTCTACAATGAGCAGTTCTTC. Translated, it gives CASSLAGRLAGVLYNEQFF. Using reference TRBV7-9 and TRBJ2-1 for the parts outside the CDR3, the full variable domain is DTGVSQNPRHKITKRGQNVTFRCDPISEHNRLYWYRQTLGQGPEFLTYFQNEAQLEKSRLLSDRFSAERPKGSFSTLEIQRTEQGDSAMYLCASSLAGRLAGVLYNEQFFGPGTRLTVL.

The chain recombines TRBV5-1 with TRBJ2-1; D may be TRBD2 (6 bases). This CDR3 comprises 16 residues. Germline CDR1 SGHRS, CDR2 YFSETQ. Trimming took 0 bases from V and 1 from J, leaving 11 bases between them. CDR3 nucleotides: TGCGCCAGCAGCTTGGGGTGGGGACTTTCCTACAATGAGCAGTTCTTC. Encoded protein: CASSLGWGLSYNEQFF.

The CDR3 protein is CASSYSIEGGGYTF. The CDR3 DNA sequence: TGTGCCAGCAGTTACTCAATTGAGGGTGGCGGCTACACCTTC. This sequence joins TRBV6-5 and TRBJ1-2, with D unclear. Trimming stripped 0 bases from V and 8 bases from J, with 13 bases between. Germline-derived CDR1 and CDR2 are MNHEY and SVGAGI. This CDR3 region has 14 residues.

The rearrangement uses TRBV15 and TRBJ2-7, with a tentative D call TRBD2 (6 bases). The CDR3 runs to 13 residues. The germline gives CDR1 LNHNV, CDR2 YYDKDF (reference sequence). Trimming removed 6 bases at V and 5 bases at J, with 14 bases between. Here the CDR3 DNA reads TGTGCCACCAGACGTACGGGGGTGGACGAGCAGTACTTC. Translation gives CATRRTGVDEQYF.

The V gene is TRBV24-1, the J gene TRBJ2-7, with 7 bases lining up with TRBD1. The CDR3 is made up of 14 amino acids. Germline-derived CDR1 and CDR2 are KGHDR and SFDVKD. After removal of 3 bases from V and 2 bases from J, the junction contained 3 bases not matched to a gene. CDR3 DNA sequence: TGTGCCACCAGTGATGGGGACAGTACCTACGAGCAGTACTTC. It encodes CATSDGDSTYEQYF.

The genes are TRBV4-1 and TRBJ1-6; TRBD1 agrees at 8 bases. The CDR3 contains 14 residues. CDR1 is MGHRA and CDR2 is YSYEKL in the germline V gene. V lost 2 bases, J lost 6 bases, and 0 bases stayed unmatched. The CDR3: CASSQTGGNSPLHF. CDR3 bases: TGCGCCAGCAGCCAAACAGGGGGTAATTCACCCCTCCACTTT.

V is TRBV27 and J is TRBJ1-6; no reliable D call. V gave up 3 bases and J gave up 10 bases, with 16 bases separating them. Germline V gene data show CDR1 as MNHEY and CDR2 as SMNVEV (reference sequence). CDR3 length: 15 residues. CDR3 sequence (DNA): TGTGCCAGCAGTTTCCATGGGCGGGTTAAGTCACCCCTCCACTTT. Its protein is CASSFHGRVKSPLHF.

The DNA for the CDR3 is TGTGCCAGCTCACCTCTACAGGGCTCGGATCAGCCCCAGCATTTT. It codes for CASSPLQGSDQPQHF. The rearrangement links TRBV18 to TRBJ1-5; perhaps TRBD1 as D (6 bases). V was trimmed by 3 bases and J by 5 bases, leaving 14 bases between them. Germline CDR1 KGHSH, CDR2 LQKENI. This CDR3 is built from 15 residues.

The rearrangement joins TRBV29-1 to TRBJ1-6, with 7 bases identical to TRBD1. The CDR3 spans 12 residues. J gave up 11 bases and V 3 bases, and 4 bases lay outside the gene matches. Germline-derived CDR1 and CDR2 are SQVTM and ANQGSEA. The CDR3 nucleotides are TGCAGCGTTGACAGGGGGAAGGCACCCCTCCACTTT. Translation gives CSVDRGKAPLHF.

This clone was observed a few times. The chain links TRBV5-1 to TRBJ1-2; 8 bases align to TRBD1. This CDR3 comprises 14 residues. V lost 1 base, J lost 6 bases, and 5 bases stayed unmatched. Germline CDR1 SGHRS, CDR2 YFSETQ. Written as DNA, the CDR3 is TGCGCCAGCAGCTTGTTTCAGGGGGCCAATGGCTACACCTTC. Amino acid sequence: CASSLFQGANGYTF.

The chain uses TRBV7-9 and TRBJ2-1; TRBD2 agrees at 11 bases. J was trimmed by 4 bases and V by 5 bases; bases with no gene match: 7. The CDR3 length is 16 residues. Germline lookup yields CDR1 SEHNR and CDR2 FQNEAQ (reference sequence). The CDR3: CASSRRGTSGYNEQFF. CDR3 nucleotide sequence: TGTGCCAGCAGCCGTAGGGGGACTAGCGGATACAATGAGCAGTTCTTC.

This clone appeared a few times. This chain uses TRBV19 with TRBJ1-5; possible D gene TRBD1, 5 bases. This CDR3 comprises 15 residues. The V gene's germline CDR1 is LNHDA and CDR2 SQIVND (reference sequence). The V and J ends lost 7 bases and 4 bases respectively, with 17 bases between them. The CDR3 bases are TGTGCCAGTACCGTGTTCGCGGGGGGGAATCAGCCCCAGCATTTT. Residues: CASTVFAGGNQPQHF.

The chain employs TRBV14 and TRBJ2-7, with TRBD2 as a possible D gene (6 bases). This CDR3 is built from 12 residues. Trimming left V 3 bases short and J 4 bases short, with 7 bases between. CDR1 and CDR2 from the germline V gene are SGHDN and FVKESK. CDR3 amino acids: CASSHRGYEQYF. Written as DNA, the CDR3 is TGTGCCAGCAGCCACCGGGGGTACGAGCAGTACTTC.

A few counts support this clone. This sequence joins TRBV7-9 and TRBJ1-4; D is undetermined. Germline assignment: CDR1 SEHNR and CDR2 FQNEAQ (reference sequence). This CDR3 contains 15 residues. The germline V and J ends were trimmed by 6 bases and 5 bases, with 16 bases remaining between them. The CDR3 is CASSQEGYSNEKLFF. In nucleotides, the CDR3 is TGTGCCAGCAGTCAAGAGGGATATTCGAATGAAAAACTGTTTTTT. The whole variable domain, remainder taken from reference TRBV7-9 and TRBJ1-4, is DTGVSQNPRHKITKRGQNVTFRCDPISEHNRLYWYRQTLGQGPEFLTYFQNEAQLEKSRLLSDRFSAERPKGSFSTLEIQRTEQGDSAMYLCASSQEGYSNEKLFFGSGTQLSVL.

The chain is built from TRBV30 and TRBJ2-2; possibly TRBD1 for D (5 bases). Germline-derived CDR1 and CDR2 are GTSNPN and SVGIG (reference sequence). Trimming cost V 8 bases and J 0 bases, with 13 bases left between them. The CDR3 contains 14 residues. In DNA form, the CDR3 reads TGTGCCGGTCCCCAGGGCGCGAACACCGGGGAGCTGTTTTTT. Amino acids: CAGPQGANTGELFF.

The CDR3 reads CASSFQGQGNYGYTF. CDR3 in DNA: TGTGCCAGCAGCTTTCAGGGACAGGGGAACTATGGCTACACCTTC. V is TRBV7-9 and J is TRBJ1-2; 10 nucleotides match TRBD1. This CDR3 has 15 residues. CDR1 and CDR2 from the germline V gene are SEHNR and FQNEAQ (reference sequence). Germline trimming cut 3 bases from V and 2 bases from J; bases unmatched to any gene: 3. The whole variable domain, remainder taken from reference TRBV7-9 and TRBJ1-2, is DTGVSQNPRHKITKRGQNVTFRCDPISEHNRLYWYRQTLGQGPEFLTYFQNEAQLEKSRLLSDRFSAERPKGSFSTLEIQRTEQGDSAMYLCASSFQGQGNYGYTFGSGTRLTVV.

The V gene is TRBV5-1, the J gene TRBJ2-3; TRBD2 matches at 8 bases. CDR1 and CDR2 from the germline V gene are SGHRS and YFSETQ. This CDR3 contains 14 residues. The junction had 4 bases not matched to a gene; V was cut back by 7 bases and J by 0 bases. The chain's CDR3 is CASLRGGSTDTQYF. DNA of the CDR3: TGCGCCAGCCTACGGGGGGGCAGCACAGATACGCAGTATTTT.